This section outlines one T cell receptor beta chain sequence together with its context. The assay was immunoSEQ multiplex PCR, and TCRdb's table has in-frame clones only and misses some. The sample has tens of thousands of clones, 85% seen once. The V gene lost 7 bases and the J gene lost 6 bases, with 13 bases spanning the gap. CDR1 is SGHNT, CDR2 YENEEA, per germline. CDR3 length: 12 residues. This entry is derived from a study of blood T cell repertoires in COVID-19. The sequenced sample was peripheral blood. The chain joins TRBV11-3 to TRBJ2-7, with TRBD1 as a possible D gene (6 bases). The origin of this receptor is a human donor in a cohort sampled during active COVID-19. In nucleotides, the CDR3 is TGTGCCAGCACCTACAGGGAAAGCGAGCAGTACTTC. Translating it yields CASTYRESEQYF.